This T cell receptor beta chain was retrieved from a study of blood T cell repertoires in COVID-19. Clones were read by immunoSEQ multiplex PCR, and TCRdb kept only the in-frame ones, dropping some. This table has fewer than 200,000 clones, roughly 79% appearing once. CDR3 size: 14 residues. Trimming took 10 bases from V and 0 from J, leaving 13 bases between them. CDR1 is LNHDA and CDR2 is SQIVND in the germline V gene (reference sequence). The rearrangement joins TRBV19 to TRBJ2-1; D is unresolved. Material: peripheral blood. The source is a woman aged 40 to 49 with COVID-19, enrolled during active disease. CDR3 amino acids: CATALRSSYNEQFF. CDR3 bases: TGTGCCACCGCACTTAGGAGCTCCTACAATGAGCAGTTCTTC.